The 10 T cell receptor beta chains below come from one sample, sequenced in a study of beta chain features in type 1 diabetes (dated by TCRdb to the late 2010s). Library creation used the immunoSEQ multiplex PCR assay. The entire amount of isolated RNA was reverse transcribed using the High Capacity cDNA Reverse Transcription Kit, so the sequenced TCRB transcripts were expressed ones. TCRdb obtained this table from immuneACCESS and retained in-frame rearrangements with V and J assigned. These tables miss some clones; where compared with another copy, unresolved V genes account for less than half of the shortfall, and the remainder is unexplained. The sample profile shows 850,000 to 900,000 clones; about a sixth of them were found once. 0.023% of the sample comes from the top ten. Sample: naive CD4+ T cells from blood. The cell subset or site tag for this specimen amounts to: true naive CD4+ T cells. All receptors derive from a woman aged 18-35 years in good health.

The genes are TRBV27 and TRBJ2-1; no firm D call. Trimming took off 4 bases at V and 8 bases at J, with 6 bases between the two ends. This CDR3 contains 11 residues. The germline CDR1 and CDR2 sequences are MNHEY and SMNVEV (reference sequence). CDR3: CASSSMYEQFF. The CDR3, as DNA: TGTGCCAGCAGTTCTATGTATGAGCAGTTCTTC.

This clone was recorded a few times. The chain joins TRBV29-1 to TRBJ2-7, with D unclear. The CDR3 runs to 9 residues. Trimming shortened V by 0 bases and J by 7 bases, and 1 base separated the two germline ends. Germline V gives CDR1 SQVTM, CDR2 ANQGSEA. The CDR3 DNA reads as TGCAGCGTTGAAGAAGAGCAGTACTTC. It codes for CSVEEEQYF.

The chain combines TRBV7-9 with TRBJ1-1, with 7 nucleotides matching TRBD1. This CDR3 region has 14 residues. Germline CDR1 is SEHNR and CDR2 is FQNEAQ (reference sequence). The junction had 4 bases not matched to a gene; V was cut back by 1 base and J by 5 bases. DNA for the CDR3: TGTGCCAGCAGCTTAGAACAGGGGAGGACTGAAGCTTTCTTT. This codes for CASSLEQGRTEAFF. The full variable domain, its missing parts supplied by reference TRBV7-9 and TRBJ1-1, is DTGVSQNPRHKITKRGQNVTFRCDPISEHNRLYWYRQTLGQGPEFLTYFQNEAQLEKSRLLSDRFSAERPKGSFSTLEIQRTEQGDSAMYLCASSLEQGRTEAFFGQGTRLTVV.

The V and J genes are TRBV18 and TRBJ2-7; 11 bases map to TRBD2. Germline CDR1 is KGHSH and CDR2 is LQKENI. The CDR3 is 14 residues long. The trim removed 3 bases at V and 6 bases at J, leaving 4 bases unmatched. CDR3 amino acids: CASSPGLAAAEQYF. As DNA, the CDR3 is TGTGCCAGCTCACCGGGACTAGCGGCAGCCGAGCAGTACTTC.

This clone was observed a handful of times. V gene TRBV28 combines with J gene TRBJ2-5; a weak D match, TRBD1 (5 bases). Germline V CDR1 and CDR2: MDHEN, SYDVKM. Trimming stripped 8 bases from V and 2 bases from J, with 9 bases between. The CDR3 has 12 residues. The CDR3 DNA reads TGTGCCAGCGGGGCGCAACAAGAGACCCAGTACTTC. It is translated as CASGAQQETQYF.

This chain connects TRBV4-3 to TRBJ2-1; D gene unclear. CDR1 is LGHNA and CDR2 is YSLEER in the germline V gene. The CDR3 covers 16 residues. The V gene lost 1 base and the J gene lost 3 bases, with 13 bases spanning the gap. In nucleotides, the CDR3 is TGCGCCAGCAGCCAAGTTCACGAGCGCTTCTACAATGAGCAGTTCTTC. Protein product: CASSQVHERFYNEQFF.

This clone was seen only a few times. The chain employs TRBV5-1 and TRBJ2-7; TRBD1 matches 8 bases. CDR3 length: 15 amino acids. The trim removed 1 base at V and 2 bases at J, leaving 5 bases unmatched. Germline V gene data show CDR1 as SGHRS and CDR2 as YFSETQ. CDR3 sequence (DNA): TGCGCCAGCAGCTTGAGCGGCAGGGGGCCCTACGAGCAGTACTTC. Amino acid sequence: CASSLSGRGPYEQYF. The full variable domain, rest sourced from reference TRBV5-1 and TRBJ2-7, is KAGVTQTPRYLIKTRGQQVTLSCSPISGHRSVSWYQQTPGQGLQFLFEYFSETQRNKGNFPGRFSGRQFSNSRSEMNVSTLELGDSALYLCASSLSGRGPYEQYFGPGTRLTVT.

The chain recombines TRBV4-2 with TRBJ1-5; 10 nucleotides match TRBD1. Trimming cost V 1 base and J 6 bases; bases outside gene matches: 6. This CDR3 has 16 amino acids. Germline V lookup: CDR1 LGHNA, CDR2 YNFKEQ. In DNA form, the CDR3 reads TGTGCCAGCAGCCAAGTGATCGGGACAGGGGTTCAGCCCCAGCATTTT. Its translation: CASSQVIGTGVQPQHF.

The chain has TRBV5-6 and TRBJ1-5; 12 bases match TRBD1. The germline gives CDR1 SGHDT, CDR2 YYEEEE. The V segment lost 4 bases and the J segment 2 bases; nucleotides outside the gene matches: 7. The CDR3 totals 17 residues. The CDR3 protein is CASSVGQGAVGNQPQHF. The CDR3, as DNA: TGTGCCAGCAGCGTGGGACAGGGGGCTGTGGGCAATCAGCCCCAGCATTTT. Looking up the rest from reference TRBV5-6 and TRBJ1-5 gives the full variable domain: DAGVTQSPTHLIKTRGQQVTLRCSPKSGHDTVSWYQQALGQGPQFIFQYYEEEERQRGNFPDRFSGHQFPNYSSELNVNALLLGDSALYLCASSVGQGAVGNQPQHFGDGTRLSIL.

The chain couples TRBV7-9 to TRBJ2-5; perhaps TRBD2 as D (6 bases). This CDR3 contains 12 residues. Germline CDR1 is SEHNR and CDR2 is FQNEAQ (reference sequence). V gave up 0 bases and J gave up 11 bases, with 10 bases separating them. CDR3 sequence: CASSLASGEQYF. The CDR3 nucleotides are TGTGCCAGCAGCTTAGCTTCGGGGGAGCAGTACTTC.